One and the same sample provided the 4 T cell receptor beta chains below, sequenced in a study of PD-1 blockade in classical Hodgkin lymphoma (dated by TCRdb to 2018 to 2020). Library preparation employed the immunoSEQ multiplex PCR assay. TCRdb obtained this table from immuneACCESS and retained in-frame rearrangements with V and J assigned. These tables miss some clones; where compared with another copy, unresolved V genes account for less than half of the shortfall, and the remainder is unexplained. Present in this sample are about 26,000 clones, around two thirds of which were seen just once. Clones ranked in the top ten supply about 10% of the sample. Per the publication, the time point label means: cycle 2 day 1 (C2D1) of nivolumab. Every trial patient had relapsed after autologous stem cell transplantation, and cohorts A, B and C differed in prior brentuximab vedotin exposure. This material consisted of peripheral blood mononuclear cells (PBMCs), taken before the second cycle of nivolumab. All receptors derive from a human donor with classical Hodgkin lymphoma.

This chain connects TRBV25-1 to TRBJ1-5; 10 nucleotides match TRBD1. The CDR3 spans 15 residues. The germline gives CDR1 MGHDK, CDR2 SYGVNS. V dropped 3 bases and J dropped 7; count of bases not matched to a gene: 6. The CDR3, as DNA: TGTGCCAGCAGTGACGACCCGACAGGGGGCCAGCCCCAGCATTTT. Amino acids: CASSDDPTGGQPQHF.

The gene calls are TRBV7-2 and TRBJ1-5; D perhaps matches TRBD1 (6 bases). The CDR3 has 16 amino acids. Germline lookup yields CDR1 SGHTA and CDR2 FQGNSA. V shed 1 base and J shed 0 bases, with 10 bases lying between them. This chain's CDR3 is CASSLETGNSNQPQHF. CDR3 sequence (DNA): TGTGCCAGCAGCTTAGAAACAGGGAATAGCAATCAGCCCCAGCATTTT. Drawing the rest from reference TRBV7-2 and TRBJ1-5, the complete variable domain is GAGVSQSPSNKVTEKGKDVELRCDPISGHTALYWYRQSLGQGLEFLIYFQGNSAPDKSGLPSDRFSAERTGGSVSTLTIQRTQQEDSAVYLCASSLETGNSNQPQHFGDGTRLSIL.

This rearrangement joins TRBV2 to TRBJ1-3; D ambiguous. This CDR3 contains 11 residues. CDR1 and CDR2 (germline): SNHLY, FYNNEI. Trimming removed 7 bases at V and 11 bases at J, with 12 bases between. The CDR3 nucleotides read TGTGCCAGCAAGGGCTACTACGCCATATATTTT. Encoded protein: CASKGYYAIYF.

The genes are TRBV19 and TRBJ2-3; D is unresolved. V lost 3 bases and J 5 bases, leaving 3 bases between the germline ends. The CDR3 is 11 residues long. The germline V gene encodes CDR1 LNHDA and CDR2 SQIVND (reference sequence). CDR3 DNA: TGTGCCAGTAGTATGGAAGATACGCAGTATTTT. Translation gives CASSMEDTQYF.